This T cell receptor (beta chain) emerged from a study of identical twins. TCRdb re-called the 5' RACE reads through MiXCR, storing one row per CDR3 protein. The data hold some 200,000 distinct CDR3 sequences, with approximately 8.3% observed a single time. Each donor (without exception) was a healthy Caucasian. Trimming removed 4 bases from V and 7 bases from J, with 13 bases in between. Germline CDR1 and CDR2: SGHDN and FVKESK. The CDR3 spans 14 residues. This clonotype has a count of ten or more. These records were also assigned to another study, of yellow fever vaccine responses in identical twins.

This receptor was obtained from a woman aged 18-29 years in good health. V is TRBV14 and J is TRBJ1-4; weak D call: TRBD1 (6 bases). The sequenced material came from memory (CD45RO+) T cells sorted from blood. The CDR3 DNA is TGTGCCAGCAGCCCAGGGGTGAAAGGTGAAAAACTGTTTTTT. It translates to CASSPGVKGEKLFF.